This TCR beta chain was observed in a study of T cells in Graves' hyperthyroidism and ophthalmopathy. TCR beta CDR3 regions were amplified from RNA. HTBI primers drove first-round RT-PCR of the TCR CDR3. TCRdb called the multiplex PCR reads again in MiXCR, with one record for every CDR3 protein. The data contain some 350,000 distinct CDR3 sequences, roughly 25% of them singletons. The length of the CDR3 is 14 residues. The V end lost 4 bases, the J end lost 4 bases, and 12 bases lay between the germline ends. Looked up from germline, CDR1 is SGHRS and CDR2 is YFSETQ. This clonotype has just a few counts.

The sample consisted of blood. The sequence derives from a man aged 50-59 years with Graves' hyperthyroidism. The chain has TRBV5-1 and TRBJ2-1, with no clear D. CDR3 in DNA: TGCGCCAGCAGCACCAGCGAGCAATACAATGAGCAGTTCTTC. Translated, it gives CASSTSEQYNEQFF.